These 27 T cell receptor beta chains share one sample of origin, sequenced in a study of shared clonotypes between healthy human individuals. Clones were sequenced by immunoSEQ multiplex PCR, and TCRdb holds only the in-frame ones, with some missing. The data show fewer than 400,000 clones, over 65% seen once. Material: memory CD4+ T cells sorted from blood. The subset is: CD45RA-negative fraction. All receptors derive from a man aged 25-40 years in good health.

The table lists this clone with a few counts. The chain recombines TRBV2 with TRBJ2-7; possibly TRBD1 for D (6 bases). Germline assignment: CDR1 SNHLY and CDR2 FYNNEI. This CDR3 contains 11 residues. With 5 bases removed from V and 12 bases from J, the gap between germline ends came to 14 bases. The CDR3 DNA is TGTGCCAGCAGTAGGGGACACGACTTGTACTTC. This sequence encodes CASSRGHDLYF.

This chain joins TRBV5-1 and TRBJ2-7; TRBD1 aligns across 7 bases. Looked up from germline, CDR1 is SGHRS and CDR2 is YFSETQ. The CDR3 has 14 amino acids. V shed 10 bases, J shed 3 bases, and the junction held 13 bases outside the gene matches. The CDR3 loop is CAASDRSAGYEQYF. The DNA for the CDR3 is TGCGCCGCCTCGGACAGGTCGGCGGGCTACGAGCAGTACTTC.

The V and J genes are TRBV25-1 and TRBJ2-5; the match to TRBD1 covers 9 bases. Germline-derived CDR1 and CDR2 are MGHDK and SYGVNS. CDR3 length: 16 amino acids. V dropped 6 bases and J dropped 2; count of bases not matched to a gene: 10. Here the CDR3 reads CASSQPPGQGQETQYF. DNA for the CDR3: TGTGCCAGCAGCCAACCTCCGGGACAGGGACAAGAGACCCAGTACTTC.

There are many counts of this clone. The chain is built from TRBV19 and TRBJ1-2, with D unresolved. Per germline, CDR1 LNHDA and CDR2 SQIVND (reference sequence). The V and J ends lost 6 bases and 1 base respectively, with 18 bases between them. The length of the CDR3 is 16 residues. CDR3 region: CASSPLRGRGNYGYTF. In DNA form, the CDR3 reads TGTGCCAGTAGCCCCTTACGTGGGCGCGGTAACTATGGCTACACCTTC.

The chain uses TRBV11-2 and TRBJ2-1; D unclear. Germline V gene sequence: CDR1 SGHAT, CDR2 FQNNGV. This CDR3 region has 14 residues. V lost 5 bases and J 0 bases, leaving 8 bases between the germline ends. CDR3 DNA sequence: TGTGCCAGCAGCCACCAACTCTCCTACAATGAGCAGTTCTTC. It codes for CASSHQLSYNEQFF.

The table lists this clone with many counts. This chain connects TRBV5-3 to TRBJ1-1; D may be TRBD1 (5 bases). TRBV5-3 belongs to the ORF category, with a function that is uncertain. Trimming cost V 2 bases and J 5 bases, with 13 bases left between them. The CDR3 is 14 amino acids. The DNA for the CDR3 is TGTGCCAGAAGCTTTCAGGGAAAGGAGACTGAAGCTTTCTTT. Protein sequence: CARSFQGKETEAFF.

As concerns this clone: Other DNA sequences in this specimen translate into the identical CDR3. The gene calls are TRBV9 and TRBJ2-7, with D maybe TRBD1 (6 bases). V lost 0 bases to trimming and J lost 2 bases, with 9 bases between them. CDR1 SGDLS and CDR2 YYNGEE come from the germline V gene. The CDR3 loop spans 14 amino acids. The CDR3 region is CASSVEQGPYEQYF. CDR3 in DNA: TGTGCCAGCAGCGTAGAACAGGGACCCTACGAGCAGTACTTC.

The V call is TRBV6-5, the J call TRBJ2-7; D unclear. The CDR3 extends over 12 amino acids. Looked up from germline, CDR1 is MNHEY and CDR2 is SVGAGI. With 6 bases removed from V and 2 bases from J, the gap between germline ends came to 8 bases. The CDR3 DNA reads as TGTGCCAGCAGGGGCGGAACCTACGAGCAGTACTTC. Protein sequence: CASRGGTYEQYF.

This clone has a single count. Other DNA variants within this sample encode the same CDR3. DNA of the CDR3: TGTGCCTGGAGTGTTGGTCAACCCTCCTACGAGCAGTACTTC. Protein product: CAWSVGQPSYEQYF. The chain couples TRBV30 to TRBJ2-7; D not resolved. Trimming pared 0 bases from V and 0 bases from J, leaving 9 bases between. Germline V CDR1 and CDR2: GTSNPN, SVGIG (reference sequence). This CDR3 region has 14 residues.

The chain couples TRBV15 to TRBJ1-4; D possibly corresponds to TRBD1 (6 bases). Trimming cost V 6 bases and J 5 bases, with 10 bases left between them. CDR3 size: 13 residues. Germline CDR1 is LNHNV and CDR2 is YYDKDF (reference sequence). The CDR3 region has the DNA TGTGCCACCAGGGGACAACCCAATGAAAAACTGTTTTTT. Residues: CATRGQPNEKLFF.

CDR3 in DNA: TGTGCCAGCAGCGGGGGTGGGAGCTTGGATGAGCAGTTCTTC. Residues: CASSGGGSLDEQFF. The chain couples TRBV9 to TRBJ2-1; weak D call: TRBD2 (5 bases). The CDR3 contains 14 residues. V was pared by 3 bases and J by 8 bases, with 15 bases between. Germline V gene lookup returns CDR1 SGDLS and CDR2 YYNGEE.

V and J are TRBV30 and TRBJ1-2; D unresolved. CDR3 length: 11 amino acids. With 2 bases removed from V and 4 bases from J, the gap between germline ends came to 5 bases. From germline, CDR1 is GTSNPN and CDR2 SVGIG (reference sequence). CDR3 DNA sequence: TGTGCCTGGAGTTCTGTCTATGGCTACACCTTC. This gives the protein CAWSSVYGYTF.

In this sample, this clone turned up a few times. CDR3 DNA sequence: TGCAGCTCTGGGAACACTGAAGCTTTCTTT. It is translated as CSSGNTEAFF. The chain is built from TRBV29-1 and TRBJ1-1, with D unclear. Germline lookup yields CDR1 SQVTM and CDR2 ANQGSEA. V was pared by 8 bases and J by 1 base, with 5 bases between. The CDR3 sequence is 10 residues long. The full variable domain, its missing parts supplied by reference TRBV29-1 and TRBJ1-1, is SAVISQKPSRDICQRGTSLTIQCQVDSQVTMMFWYRQQPGQSLTLIATANQGSEATYESGFVIDKFPISRPNLTFSTLTVSNMSPEDSSIYLCSSGNTEAFFGQGTRLTVV.

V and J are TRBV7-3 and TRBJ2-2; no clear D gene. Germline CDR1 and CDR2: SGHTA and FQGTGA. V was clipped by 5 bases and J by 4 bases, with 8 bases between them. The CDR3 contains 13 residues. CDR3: CASSLQITGELFF. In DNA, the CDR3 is TGTGCCAGCAGCCTGCAGATCACCGGGGAGCTGTTTTTT.

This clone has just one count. CDR3 DNA: TGTGCCAGCAGCTCCCAAATTGCAACTAATGAAAAACTGTTTTTT. It is translated as CASSSQIATNEKLFF. V and J are TRBV2 and TRBJ1-4; D is unresolved. The CDR3 spans 15 residues. Trimming left V 6 bases short and J 0 bases short, with 11 bases between. Germline values: CDR1 SNHLY, CDR2 FYNNEI.

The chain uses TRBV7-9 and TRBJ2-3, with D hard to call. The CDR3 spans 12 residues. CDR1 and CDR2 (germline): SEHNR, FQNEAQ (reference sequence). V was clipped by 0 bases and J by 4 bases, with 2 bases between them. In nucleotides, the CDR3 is TGTGCCAGCAGCTTAGCCTCAGATACGCAGTATTTT. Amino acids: CASSLASDTQYF.

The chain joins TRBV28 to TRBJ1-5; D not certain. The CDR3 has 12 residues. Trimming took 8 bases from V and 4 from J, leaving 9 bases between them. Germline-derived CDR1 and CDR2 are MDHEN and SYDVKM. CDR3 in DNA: TGTGCCAGCCTCACACCAAATCAGCCCCAGCATTTT. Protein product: CASLTPNQPQHF.

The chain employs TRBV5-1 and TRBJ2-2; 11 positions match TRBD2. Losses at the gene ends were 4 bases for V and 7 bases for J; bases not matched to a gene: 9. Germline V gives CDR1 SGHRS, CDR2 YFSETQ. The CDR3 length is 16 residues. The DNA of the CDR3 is TGCGCCAGCAGCCCCTGGCTCACTAGCGGGAGCGGGGAGCTGTTTTTT. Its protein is CASSPWLTSGSGELFF.

The CDR3 sequence: CATSRDGASTDTQYF. CDR3 DNA: TGTGCCACCAGCAGAGATGGGGCAAGCACAGATACGCAGTATTTT. V and J are TRBV15 and TRBJ2-3; D might be TRBD1 (5 bases). Trimming shortened V by 0 bases and J by 0 bases, and 7 bases separated the two germline ends. The CDR3 loop spans 15 amino acids. The germline V gene has CDR1 LNHNV and CDR2 YYDKDF (reference sequence).

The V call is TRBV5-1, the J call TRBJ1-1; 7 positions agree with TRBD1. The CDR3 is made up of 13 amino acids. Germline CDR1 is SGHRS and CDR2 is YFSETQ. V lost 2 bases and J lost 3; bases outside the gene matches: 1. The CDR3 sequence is CASSFQGDTEAFF. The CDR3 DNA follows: TGCGCCAGCAGCTTTCAGGGGGACACTGAAGCTTTCTTT.

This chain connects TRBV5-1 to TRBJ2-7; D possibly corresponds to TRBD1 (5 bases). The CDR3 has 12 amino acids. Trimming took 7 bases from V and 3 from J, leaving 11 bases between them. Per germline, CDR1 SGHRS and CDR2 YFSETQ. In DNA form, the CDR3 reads TGCGCCAGCTCTACAGGCCACTACGAGCAGTACTTC. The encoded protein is CASSTGHYEQYF.

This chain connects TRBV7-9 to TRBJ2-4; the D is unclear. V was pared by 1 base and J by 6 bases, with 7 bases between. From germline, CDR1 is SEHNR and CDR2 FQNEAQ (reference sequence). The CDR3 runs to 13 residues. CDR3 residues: CASSLDGINIQYF. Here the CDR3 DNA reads TGTGCCAGCAGCTTAGATGGAATAAACATTCAGTACTTC. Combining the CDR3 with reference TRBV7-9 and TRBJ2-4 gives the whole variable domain DTGVSQNPRHKITKRGQNVTFRCDPISEHNRLYWYRQTLGQGPEFLTYFQNEAQLEKSRLLSDRFSAERPKGSFSTLEIQRTEQGDSAMYLCASSLDGINIQYFGAGTRLSVL.

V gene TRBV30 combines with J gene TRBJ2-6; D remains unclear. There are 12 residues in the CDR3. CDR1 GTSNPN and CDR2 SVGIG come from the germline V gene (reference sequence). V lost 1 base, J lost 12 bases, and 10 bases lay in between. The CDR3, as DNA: TGTGCCTGGAGTGATATGGTGGGCGTCCTGACTTTC. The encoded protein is CAWSDMVGVLTF.

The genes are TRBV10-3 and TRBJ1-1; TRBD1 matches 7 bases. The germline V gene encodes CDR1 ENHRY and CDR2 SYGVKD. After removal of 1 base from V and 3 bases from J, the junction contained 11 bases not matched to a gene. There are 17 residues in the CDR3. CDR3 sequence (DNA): TGTGCCATCAGTGAGTTTCGAGGGGGCTGGTCGCACACTGAAGCTTTCTTT. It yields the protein CAISEFRGGWSHTEAFF.

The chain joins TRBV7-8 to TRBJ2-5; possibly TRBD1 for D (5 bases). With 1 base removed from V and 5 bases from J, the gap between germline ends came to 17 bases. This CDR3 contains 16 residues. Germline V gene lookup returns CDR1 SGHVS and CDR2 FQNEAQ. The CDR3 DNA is TGTGCCAGCAGCTTAGTTACGGGCCGAAAGGGGGAGACCCAGTACTTC. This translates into CASSLVTGRKGETQYF.

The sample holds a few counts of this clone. CDR3 protein: CASSMGGRGTEAFF. The CDR3 region has the DNA TGTGCCAGTAGTATGGGGGGTCGCGGCACTGAAGCTTTCTTT. J is TRBJ1-1 and V is TRBV19, with D possibly matching TRBD1 (5 bases). The length of the CDR3 is 14 residues. CDR1 is LNHDA, CDR2 SQIVND, per germline (reference sequence). Trimming took off 3 bases at V and 4 bases at J, with 12 bases between the two ends.

The CDR3 DNA sequence: TGTGCCAGCTCACCTAGGGACAGGGGGCACTATGAGCAGTTCTTC. Residues: CASSPRDRGHYEQFF. V gene TRBV18 combines with J gene TRBJ2-1; 12 bases fit TRBD1. Trimming at V came to 3 bases and at J to 8 bases, leaving 5 bases not matched to a gene. The germline gives CDR1 KGHSH, CDR2 LQKENI. CDR3 length: 15 residues.